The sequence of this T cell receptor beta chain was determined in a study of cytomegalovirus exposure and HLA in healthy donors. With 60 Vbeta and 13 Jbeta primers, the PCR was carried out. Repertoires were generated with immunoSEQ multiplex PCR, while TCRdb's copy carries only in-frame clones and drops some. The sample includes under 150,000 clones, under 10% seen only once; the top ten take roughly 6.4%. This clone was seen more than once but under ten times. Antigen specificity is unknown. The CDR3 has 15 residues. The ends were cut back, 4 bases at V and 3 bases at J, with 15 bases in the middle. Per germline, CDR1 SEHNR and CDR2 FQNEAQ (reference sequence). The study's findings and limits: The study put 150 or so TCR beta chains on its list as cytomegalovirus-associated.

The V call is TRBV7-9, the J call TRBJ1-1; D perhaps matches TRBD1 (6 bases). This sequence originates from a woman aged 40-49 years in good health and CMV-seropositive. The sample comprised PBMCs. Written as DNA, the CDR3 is TGTGCCAGCAGCTACAGGGCAGCAGGGGACACTGAAGCTTTCTTT. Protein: CASSYRAAGDTEAFF.